One and the same sample provided the 6 T cell receptor beta chains below, sequenced in a study of PD-1 blockade in classical Hodgkin lymphoma. Relapses following autologous stem cell transplantation were seen in all patients, with brentuximab vedotin exposure varying. Starting with thawed PBMCs, CD4+ T cells were purified by magnetic negative selection. Clones were read by immunoSEQ multiplex PCR, and TCRdb kept only the in-frame ones, dropping some. The repertoire consists of about 12,000 clones, with more than 65% occurring once and the leading ten covering 1.6%. The specimen was CD4+ T cells from blood, collected at baseline. These receptors were taken from a human donor with classical Hodgkin lymphoma.

The chain carries TRBV5-8 and TRBJ2-5, with D unclear. The CDR3 covers 13 residues. Germline CDR1 SGHTS, CDR2 YDEGEE. V lost 1 base and J lost 4, with 8 bases in between. CDR3 in amino acids: CASSLLRLETQYF. CDR3 coding DNA: TGTGCCAGCAGCTTGTTAAGGCTAGAGACCCAGTACTTC.

V usage is TRBV7-9 and J usage is TRBJ1-3; a weak D match, TRBD1 (5 bases). CDR1 SEHNR and CDR2 FQNEAQ come from the germline V gene (reference sequence). CDR3 length: 15 amino acids. V was shortened by 3 bases and J by 0 bases, with 9 bases between the two germline ends. The CDR3 DNA reads as TGTGCCAGCAGCTTTCAGGGCCTCTCTGGAAACACCATATATTTT. It yields the protein CASSFQGLSGNTIYF. The full variable domain, its missing parts supplied by reference TRBV7-9 and TRBJ1-3, is DTGVSQNPRHKITKRGQNVTFRCDPISEHNRLYWYRQTLGQGPEFLTYFQNEAQLEKSRLLSDRFSAERPKGSFSTLEIQRTEQGDSAMYLCASSFQGLSGNTIYFGEGSWLTVV.

The CDR3 DNA reads as TGTGCCAGCAGCTTAGTGGGCGGGATTGGGGGCACTGAAGCTTTCTTT. The encoded protein is CASSLVGGIGGTEAFF. This chain links TRBV7-2 with TRBJ1-1; D is possibly TRBD1 (5 bases). The CDR3 spans 16 residues. Trimming cost V 1 base and J 4 bases, with 16 bases left between them. Germline CDR1 and CDR2: SGHTA and FQGNSA.

CDR3 loop: CSVGQGRFF. The DNA for the CDR3 is TGCAGCGTCGGACAGGGCAGGTTCTTC. The chain uses TRBV29-1 and TRBJ2-1; 8 bases match TRBD1. The V and J ends lost 6 bases and 15 bases, in that order; junction bases with no gene match: 4. The CDR3 length is 9 residues. CDR1 is SQVTM, CDR2 ANQGSEA, per germline.

In its sample, this clone was seen a few times. This rearrangement joins TRBV5-1 to TRBJ1-3; D gene ambiguous. There are 17 residues in the CDR3. CDR1 and CDR2 (germline): SGHRS, YFSETQ. Trimming shortened V by 3 bases and J by 1 base, and 17 bases separated the two germline ends. The DNA of the CDR3 is TGCGCCAGCAGCTCCATGAGTGCGGGGAGGTCTGGAAACACCATATATTTT. It is translated as CASSSMSAGRSGNTIYF.

V and J are TRBV28 and TRBJ2-5, with TRBD1 identical over 8 bases. Germline CDR1 MDHEN, CDR2 SYDVKM. The CDR3 runs to 15 residues. V lost 5 bases to trimming and J lost 2 bases; unmatched junction nucleotides: 7. CDR3 sequence reads: CASSLRTGRQETQYF. The CDR3 DNA sequence: TGTGCCAGCAGTCTACGGACAGGGCGGCAAGAGACCCAGTACTTC. The whole variable domain, remainder taken from reference TRBV28 and TRBJ2-5, is DVKVTQSSRYLVKRTGEKVFLECVQDMDHENMFWYRQDPGLGLRLIYFSYDVKMKEKGDIPEGYSVSREKKERFSLILESASTNQTSMYLCASSLRTGRQETQYFGPGTRLLVL.